This T cell receptor (beta chain) was documented in a study of response to subunit inactivated influenza vaccine. Study results and limitations: The authors put forward the suggestion that each seasonal influenza vaccination may bring in only a limited number of new T cells.

This clonotype appeared many times. Its antigen remains unidentified. TCRdb processed the RT-PCR reads anew with MiXCR; each CDR3 protein has one entry. Among about 650,000 distinct CDR3 sequences listed, around 13% were seen once. The germline V gene has CDR1 DFQATT and CDR2 SNEGSKA (reference sequence). The V gene lost 3 bases and the J gene lost 0 bases, with 9 bases spanning the gap. The CDR3 is made up of 14 amino acids. The TCR was taken from a man aged 50 to 59 who received an inactivated influenza vaccine. The rearrangement links TRBV20-1 to TRBJ1-5; D is ambiguous. This specimen consisted of PBMCs from blood, obtained around 14 days before vaccination. CDR3: CSASPGNSNQPQHF. The DNA for the CDR3 is TGCAGTGCTAGTCCGGGGAATAGCAATCAGCCCCAGCATTTT.